Sequencing of this TCR beta chain was carried out in a study of blood T cells in healthy people across ages. Notes on the study in general: Relative to aged donors, long-lived donors carried more naive CD4+ cells and displayed higher diversity. Significant beta diversity loss was already apparent by age roughly 44, declining roughly linearly.

Together with a sample-barcoded 5' primer, a J-beta primer mix was included in a second PCR lasting roughly 6 to 12 cycles. TCRdb re-derived calls from the 5' RACE reads in MiXCR, one entry per CDR3 protein. In the table there are about 1 million distinct CDR3 sequences, more than 35% of which are singletons. A word on this clonotype: Its antigen is as yet unknown.

CDR1 is MNHNS, CDR2 SASEGT, per germline. The CDR3 sequence is 17 residues long. Trimming took 2 bases from V and 11 from J; bases not matched to a gene: 13. Every participating donor contributed approximately 10 milliliters of peripheral blood through a draw. Samples each yielded at least 6 micrograms of total RNA. V gene TRBV6-1 combines with J gene TRBJ2-3, with TRBD2 identical over 13 bases. The origin of this receptor is a woman aged 60-75 years in good health. Sequenced: blood. The CDR3 DNA is TGTGCCAGCAGTGAATCGGTGACTAGCGGGAGGAACGGTAGGCAGTATTTT. It translates to CASSESVTSGRNGRQYF.